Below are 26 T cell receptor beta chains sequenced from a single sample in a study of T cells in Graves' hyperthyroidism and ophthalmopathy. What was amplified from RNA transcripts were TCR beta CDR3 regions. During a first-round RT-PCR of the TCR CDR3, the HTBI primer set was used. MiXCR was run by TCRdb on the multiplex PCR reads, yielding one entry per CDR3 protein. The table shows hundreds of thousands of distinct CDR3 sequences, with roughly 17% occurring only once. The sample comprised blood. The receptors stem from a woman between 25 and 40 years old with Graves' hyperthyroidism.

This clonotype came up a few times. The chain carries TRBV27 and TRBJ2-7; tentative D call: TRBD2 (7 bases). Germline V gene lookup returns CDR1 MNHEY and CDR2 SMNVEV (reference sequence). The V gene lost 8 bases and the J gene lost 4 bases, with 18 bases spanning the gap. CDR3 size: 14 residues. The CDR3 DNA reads TGTGCCAGCCAACTTCGGGGGGCCGGGTACGAGCAGTACTTC. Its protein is CASQLRGAGYEQYF.

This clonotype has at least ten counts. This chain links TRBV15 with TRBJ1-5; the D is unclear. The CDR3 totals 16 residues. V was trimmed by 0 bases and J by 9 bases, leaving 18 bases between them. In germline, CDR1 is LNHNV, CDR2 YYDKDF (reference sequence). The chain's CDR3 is CATSRDQRGRSRPQHF. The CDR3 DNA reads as TGTGCCACCAGCAGAGATCAGCGAGGGCGAAGCAGGCCCCAGCATTTT.

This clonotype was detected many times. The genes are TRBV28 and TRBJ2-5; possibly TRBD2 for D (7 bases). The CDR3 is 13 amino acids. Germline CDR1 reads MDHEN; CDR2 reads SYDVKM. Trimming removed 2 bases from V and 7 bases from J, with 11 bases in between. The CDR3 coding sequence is TGTGCCAGCAGTTTAGCGGGGGCGGCGACCCAGTACTTC. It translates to CASSLAGAATQYF.

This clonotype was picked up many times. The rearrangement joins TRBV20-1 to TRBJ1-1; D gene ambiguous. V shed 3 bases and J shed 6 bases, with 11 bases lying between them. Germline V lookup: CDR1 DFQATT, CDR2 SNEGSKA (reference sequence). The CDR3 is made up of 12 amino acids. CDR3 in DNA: TGCAGTGCTAGTGGCGACATATCTGAAGCTTTCTTT. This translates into CSASGDISEAFF.

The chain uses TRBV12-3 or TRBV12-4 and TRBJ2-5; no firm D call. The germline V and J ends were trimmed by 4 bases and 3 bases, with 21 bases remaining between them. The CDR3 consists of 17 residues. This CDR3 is CASSSLNRHQFEETQYF. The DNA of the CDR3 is TGTGCCAGCAGTTCTCTTAATCGACACCAATTCGAAGAGACCCAGTACTTC.

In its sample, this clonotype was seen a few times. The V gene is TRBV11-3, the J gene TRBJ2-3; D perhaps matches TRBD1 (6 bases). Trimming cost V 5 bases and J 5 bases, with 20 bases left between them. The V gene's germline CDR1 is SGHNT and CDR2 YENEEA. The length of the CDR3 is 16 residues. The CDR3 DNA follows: TGTGCCAGCAGCACAACTCGAACAGGGTTTGGAGATACGCAGTATTTT. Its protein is CASSTTRTGFGDTQYF.

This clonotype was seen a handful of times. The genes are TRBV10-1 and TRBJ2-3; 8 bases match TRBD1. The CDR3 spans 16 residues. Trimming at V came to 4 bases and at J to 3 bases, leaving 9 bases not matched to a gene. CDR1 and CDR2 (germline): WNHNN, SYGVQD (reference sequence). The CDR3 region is CASSASGGLETDTQYF. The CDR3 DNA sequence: TGCGCCAGCAGTGCGTCAGGGGGCTTGGAGACAGATACGCAGTATTTT.

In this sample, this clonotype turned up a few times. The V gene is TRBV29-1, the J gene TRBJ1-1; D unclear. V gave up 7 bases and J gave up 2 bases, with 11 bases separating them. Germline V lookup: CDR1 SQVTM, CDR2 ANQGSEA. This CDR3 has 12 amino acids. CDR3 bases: TGCAGCGCTCGGACCCACAACACTGAAGCTTTCTTT. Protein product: CSARTHNTEAFF.

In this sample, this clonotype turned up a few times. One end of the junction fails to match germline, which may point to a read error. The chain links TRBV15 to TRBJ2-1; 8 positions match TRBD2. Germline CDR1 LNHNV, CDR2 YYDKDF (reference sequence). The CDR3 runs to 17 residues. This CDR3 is CATNRDSSGRVENEQFF. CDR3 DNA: TGTGCCACCAACAGAGACTCAAGCGGGAGAGTGGAGAATGAGCAGTTCTTC.

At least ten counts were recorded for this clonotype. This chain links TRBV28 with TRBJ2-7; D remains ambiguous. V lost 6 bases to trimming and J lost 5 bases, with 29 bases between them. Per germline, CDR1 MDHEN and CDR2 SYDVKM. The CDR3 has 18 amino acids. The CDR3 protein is CASRPIKDFPGPPHEQYF. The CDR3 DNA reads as TGTGCCAGCAGACCCATAAAAGACTTTCCGGGCCCCCCTCACGAGCAGTACTTC.

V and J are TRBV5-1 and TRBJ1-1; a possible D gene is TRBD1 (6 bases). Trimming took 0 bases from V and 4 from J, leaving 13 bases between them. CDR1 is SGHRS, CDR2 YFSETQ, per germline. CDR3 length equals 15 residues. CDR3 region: CASSLATGRFTEAFF. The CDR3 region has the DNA TGCGCCAGCAGCTTGGCCACAGGGAGGTTCACTGAAGCTTTCTTT.

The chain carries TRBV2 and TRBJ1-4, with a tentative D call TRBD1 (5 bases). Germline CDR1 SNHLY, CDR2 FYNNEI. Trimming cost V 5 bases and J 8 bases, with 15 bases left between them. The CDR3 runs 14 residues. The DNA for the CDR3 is TGTGCCAGCAGTCAGGACACGGGAAGGGAAAAACTGTTTTTT. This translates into CASSQDTGREKLFF. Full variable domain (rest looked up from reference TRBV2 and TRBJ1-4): EPEVTQTPSHQVTQMGQEVILRCVPISNHLYFYWYRQILGQKVEFLVSFYNNEISEKSEIFDDQFSVERPDGSNFTLKIRSTKLEDSAMYFCASSQDTGREKLFFGSGTQLSVL.

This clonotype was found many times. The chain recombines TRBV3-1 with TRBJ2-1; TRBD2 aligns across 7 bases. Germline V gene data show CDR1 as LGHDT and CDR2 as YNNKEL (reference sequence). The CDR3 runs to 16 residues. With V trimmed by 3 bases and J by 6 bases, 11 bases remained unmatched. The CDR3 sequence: CASSHAGGSISNEQFF. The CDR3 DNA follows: TGTGCCAGCAGCCACGCAGGCGGGAGTATCTCCAATGAGCAGTTCTTC.

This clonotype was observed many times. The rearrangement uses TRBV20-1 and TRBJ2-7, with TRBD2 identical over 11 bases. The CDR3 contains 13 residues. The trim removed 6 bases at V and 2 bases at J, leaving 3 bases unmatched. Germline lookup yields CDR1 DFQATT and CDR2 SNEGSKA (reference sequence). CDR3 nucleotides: TGCAGTGCCGTAGCGGGAGGGACCTACGAGCAGTACTTC. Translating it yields CSAVAGGTYEQYF.

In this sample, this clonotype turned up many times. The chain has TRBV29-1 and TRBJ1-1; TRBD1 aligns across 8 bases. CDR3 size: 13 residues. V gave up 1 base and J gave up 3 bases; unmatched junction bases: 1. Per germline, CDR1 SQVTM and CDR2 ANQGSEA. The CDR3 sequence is CSVEAGGYTEAFF. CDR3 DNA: TGCAGCGTTGAAGCAGGGGGCTACACTGAAGCTTTCTTT.

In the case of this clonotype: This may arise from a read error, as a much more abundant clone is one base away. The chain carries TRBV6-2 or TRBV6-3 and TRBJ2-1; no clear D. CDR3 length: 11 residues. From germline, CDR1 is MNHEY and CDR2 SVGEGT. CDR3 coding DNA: TGTGCCAGCAATTACTTCCTCGAGCAGTTCTTC. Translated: CASNYFLEQFF.

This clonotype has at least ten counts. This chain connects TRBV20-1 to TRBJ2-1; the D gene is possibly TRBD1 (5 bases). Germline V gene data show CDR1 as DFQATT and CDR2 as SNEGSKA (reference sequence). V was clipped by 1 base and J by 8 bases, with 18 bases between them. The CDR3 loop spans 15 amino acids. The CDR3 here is CSARVTSEWGYEQFF. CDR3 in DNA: TGCAGTGCTAGAGTCACTTCCGAATGGGGCTATGAGCAGTTCTTC.

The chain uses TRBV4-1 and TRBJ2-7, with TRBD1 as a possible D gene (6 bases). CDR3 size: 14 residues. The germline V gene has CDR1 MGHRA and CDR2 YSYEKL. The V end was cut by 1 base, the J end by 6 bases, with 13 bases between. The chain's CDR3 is CASSQGPQGPEQYF. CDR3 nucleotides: TGCGCCAGCAGCCAAGGCCCACAGGGACCCGAGCAGTACTTC.

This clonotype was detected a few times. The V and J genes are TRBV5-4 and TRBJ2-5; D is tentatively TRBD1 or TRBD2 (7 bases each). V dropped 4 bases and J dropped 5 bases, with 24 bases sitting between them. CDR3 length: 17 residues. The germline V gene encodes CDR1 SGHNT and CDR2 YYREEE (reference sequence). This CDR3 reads CASSLPGTAGPPETQYF. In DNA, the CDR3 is TGTGCCAGCAGCCTACCGGGGACAGCGGGACCTCCCGAGACCCAGTACTTC.

CDR3 sequence reads: CASSQDSLGVLYGYTF. CDR3 DNA: TGTGCCAGCAGCCAAGACTCGTTAGGGGTTTTATATGGCTACACCTTC. The rearrangement joins TRBV4-2 to TRBJ1-2; TRBD1 might be the D (5 bases). CDR3 length: 16 residues. Germline V lookup: CDR1 LGHNA, CDR2 YNFKEQ. V lost 0 bases and J 5 bases, leaving 16 bases between the germline ends.

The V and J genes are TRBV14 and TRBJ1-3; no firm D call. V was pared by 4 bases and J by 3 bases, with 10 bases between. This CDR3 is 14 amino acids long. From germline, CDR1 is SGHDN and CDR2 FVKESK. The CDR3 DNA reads TGTGCCAGCAGCCCCGGACTGGTTGGAAACACCATATATTTT. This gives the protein CASSPGLVGNTIYF.

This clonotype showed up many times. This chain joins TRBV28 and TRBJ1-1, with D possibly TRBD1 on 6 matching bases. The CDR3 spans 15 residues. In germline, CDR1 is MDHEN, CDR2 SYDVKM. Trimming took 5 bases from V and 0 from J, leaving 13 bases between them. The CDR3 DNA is TGTGCCAGCAGTATCCTAGACAGGATGAACACTGAAGCTTTCTTT. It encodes CASSILDRMNTEAFF.

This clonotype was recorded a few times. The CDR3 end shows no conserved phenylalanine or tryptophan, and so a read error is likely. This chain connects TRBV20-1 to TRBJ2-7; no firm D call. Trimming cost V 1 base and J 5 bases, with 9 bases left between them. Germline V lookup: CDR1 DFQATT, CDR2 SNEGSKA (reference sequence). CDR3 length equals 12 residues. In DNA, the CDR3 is TGCAGTGCTAGAGCCCTCGGACACGAGCAGTACCTC. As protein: CSARALGHEQYL.

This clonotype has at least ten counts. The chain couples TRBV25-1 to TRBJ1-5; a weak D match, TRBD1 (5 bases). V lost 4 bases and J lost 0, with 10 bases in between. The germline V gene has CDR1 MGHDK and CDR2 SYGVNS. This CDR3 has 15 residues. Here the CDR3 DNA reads TGTGCCAGCAGTGGCCGACAGTATAGCAATCAGCCCCAGCATTTT. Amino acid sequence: CASSGRQYSNQPQHF.

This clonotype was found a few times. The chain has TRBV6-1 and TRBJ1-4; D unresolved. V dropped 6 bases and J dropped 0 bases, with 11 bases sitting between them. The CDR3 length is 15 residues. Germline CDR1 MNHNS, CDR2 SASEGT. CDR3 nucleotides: TGTGCCAGCAGCGGTAACAGCGCAACTAATGAAAAACTGTTTTTT. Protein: CASSGNSATNEKLFF.

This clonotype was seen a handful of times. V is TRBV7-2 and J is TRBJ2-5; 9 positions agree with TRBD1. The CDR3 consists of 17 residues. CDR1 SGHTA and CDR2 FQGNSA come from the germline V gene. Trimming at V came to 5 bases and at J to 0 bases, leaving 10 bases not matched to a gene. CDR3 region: CASSPPRRTGDQETQYF. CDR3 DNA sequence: TGTGCCAGCAGCCCACCTCGTCGGACAGGGGACCAAGAGACCCAGTACTTC.